These 5 T cell receptor beta chains came from one sample sequenced in a study of Graves' ophthalmopathy and Graves' hyperthyroidism. Amplification of the TCR beta CDR3 regions used RNA transcripts (as template). RT-PCR with HTBI primers came first, then second-round multiplex PCR. Using its own MiXCR run on the multiplex PCR reads, TCRdb lists one record per CDR3 protein. The sample comprises about 620,000 distinct CDR3 sequences, 22% of which are singletons, and around 7% rests with the top ten. Material: peripheral blood. The receptors were gathered from a woman under 30 with stable Graves' hyperthyroidism. Some clones in this sample may be carry-over from other donors' samples.

This clonotype was found many times. The gene calls are TRBV6-5 and TRBJ1-1; D ambiguous. The length of the CDR3 is 11 residues. Germline assignment: CDR1 MNHEY and CDR2 SVGAGI. Trimming stripped 8 bases from V and 0 bases from J, with 4 bases between. The CDR3 coding sequence is TGTGCCAGCGTTCTGAACACTGAAGCTTTCTTT. Translating gives CASVLNTEAFF.

This clonotype was picked up many times. This rearrangement joins TRBV6-1 to TRBJ2-7; D might be TRBD2 (6 bases). Germline CDR1 and CDR2: MNHNS and SASEGT. This CDR3 is 15 amino acids long. Trimming cost V 1 base and J 7 bases, with 17 bases left between them. DNA for the CDR3: TGTGCCAGCAGTGAAGTCCGGGACGGGGGATTTGAGCAGTACTTC. It is translated as CASSEVRDGGFEQYF.

In this sample, this clonotype turned up a few times. The chain recombines TRBV18 with TRBJ1-5, with unresolved D. Germline V gives CDR1 KGHSH, CDR2 LQKENI. The CDR3 is 18 amino acids. The V gene lost 2 bases and the J gene lost 0 bases, with 17 bases spanning the gap. CDR3 in DNA: TGTGCCAGCTCACCAAGGACGTCGGTGGGGTATAGCAATCAGCCCCAGCATTTT. Protein product: CASSPRTSVGYSNQPQHF.

This clonotype was recorded many times. A single base separates this from a much larger clone, so it may be a read error. CDR3 DNA sequence: TGTGCCAGCAGTTACTTCGGGGCCGAGCGGTACTTC. It is translated as CASSYFGAERYF. The rearrangement uses TRBV6-8 and TRBJ2-7; D may match TRBD1 or TRBD2 (5 bases each). The CDR3 sequence is 12 residues long. In germline, CDR1 is MNHGY, CDR2 SAAAGT.

This clonotype has just a few counts. This sequence joins TRBV28 and TRBJ1-1, with TRBD1 as a possible D gene (6 bases). The CDR3 length is 16 residues. The germline gives CDR1 MDHEN, CDR2 SYDVKM. V was shortened by 3 bases and J by 0 bases, with 14 bases between the two germline ends. CDR3 region: CASSLGGARMNTEAFF. For the CDR3, the DNA is TGTGCCAGCAGTTTGGGGGGGGCGAGGATGAACACTGAAGCTTTCTTT.